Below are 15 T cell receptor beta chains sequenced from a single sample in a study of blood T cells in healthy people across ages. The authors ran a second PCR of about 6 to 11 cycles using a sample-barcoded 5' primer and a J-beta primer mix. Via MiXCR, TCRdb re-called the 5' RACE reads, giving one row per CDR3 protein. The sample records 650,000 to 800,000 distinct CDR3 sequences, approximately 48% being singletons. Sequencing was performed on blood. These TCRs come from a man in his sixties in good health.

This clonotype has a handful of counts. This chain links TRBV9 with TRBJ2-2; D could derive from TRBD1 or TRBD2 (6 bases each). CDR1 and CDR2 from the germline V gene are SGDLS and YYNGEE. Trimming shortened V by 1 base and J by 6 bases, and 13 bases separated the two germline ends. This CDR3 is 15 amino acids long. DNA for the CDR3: TGTGCCAGCAGCGTAATAGCGGAGGGGGCCGGGGAGCTGTTTTTT. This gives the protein CASSVIAEGAGELFF.

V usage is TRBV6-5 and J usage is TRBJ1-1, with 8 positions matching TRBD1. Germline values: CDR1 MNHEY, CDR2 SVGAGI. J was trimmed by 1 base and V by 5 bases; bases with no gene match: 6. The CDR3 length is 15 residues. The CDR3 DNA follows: TGTGCCAGCAGTAAACTGACAGGGGCGAACACTGAAGCTTTCTTT. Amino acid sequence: CASSKLTGANTEAFF.

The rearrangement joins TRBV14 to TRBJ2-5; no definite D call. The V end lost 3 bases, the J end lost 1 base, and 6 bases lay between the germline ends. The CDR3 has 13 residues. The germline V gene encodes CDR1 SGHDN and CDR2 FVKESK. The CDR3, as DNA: TGTGCCAGCAGCCAGGGCAGCCAAGAGACCCAGTACTTC. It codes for CASSQGSQETQYF. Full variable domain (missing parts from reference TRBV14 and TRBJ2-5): EAGVTQFPSHSVIEKGQTVTLRCDPISGHDNLYWYRRVMGKEIKFLLHFVKESKQDESGMPNNRFLAERTGGTYSTLKVQPAELEDSGVYFCASSQGSQETQYFGPGTRLLVL.

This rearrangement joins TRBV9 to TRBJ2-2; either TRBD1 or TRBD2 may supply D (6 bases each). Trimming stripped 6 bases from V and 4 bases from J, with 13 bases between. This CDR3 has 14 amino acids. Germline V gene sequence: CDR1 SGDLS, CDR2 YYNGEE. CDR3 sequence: CASTKGGSTGELFF. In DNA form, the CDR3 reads TGTGCCAGCACCAAAGGGGGGAGCACCGGGGAGCTGTTTTTT.

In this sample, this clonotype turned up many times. The CDR3 bases are TGCAGCGCAAGCACAGATACGCAGTATTTT. It codes for CSASTDTQYF. The chain joins TRBV20-1 to TRBJ2-3; D ambiguous. This CDR3 is built from 10 residues. The germline V gene has CDR1 DFQATT and CDR2 SNEGSKA (reference sequence).

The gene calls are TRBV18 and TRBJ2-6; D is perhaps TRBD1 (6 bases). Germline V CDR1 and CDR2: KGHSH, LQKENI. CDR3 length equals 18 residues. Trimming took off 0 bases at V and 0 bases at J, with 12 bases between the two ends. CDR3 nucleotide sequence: TGTGCCAGCTCACCACCGACAGGTGTTAACTCTGGGGCCAACGTCCTGACTTTC. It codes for CASSPPTGVNSGANVLTF.

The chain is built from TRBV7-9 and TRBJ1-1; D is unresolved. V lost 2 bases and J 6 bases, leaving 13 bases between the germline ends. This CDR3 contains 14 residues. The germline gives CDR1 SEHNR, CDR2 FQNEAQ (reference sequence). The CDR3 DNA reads TGTGCCAGCAGCTTAACGCGGGTAGACGCTGAAGCTTTCTTT. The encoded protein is CASSLTRVDAEAFF.

CDR3 sequence reads: CASTQGKGEQYF. The CDR3 region has the DNA TGTGCCAGCACCCAGGGAAAGGGCGAGCAGTACTTC. The chain carries TRBV14 and TRBJ2-5; a weak D match, TRBD1 (5 bases). TRBJ2-7 matches the DNA end more closely, so the J call is doubtful. CDR1 is SGHDN and CDR2 is FVKESK in the germline V gene. CDR3 length: 12 residues.

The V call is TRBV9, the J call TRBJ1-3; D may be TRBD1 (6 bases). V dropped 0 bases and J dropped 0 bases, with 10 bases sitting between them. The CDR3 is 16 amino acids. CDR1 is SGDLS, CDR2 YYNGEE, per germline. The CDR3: CASSVGGAGSGNTIYF. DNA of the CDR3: TGTGCCAGCAGCGTAGGGGGGGCCGGCTCTGGAAACACCATATATTTT.

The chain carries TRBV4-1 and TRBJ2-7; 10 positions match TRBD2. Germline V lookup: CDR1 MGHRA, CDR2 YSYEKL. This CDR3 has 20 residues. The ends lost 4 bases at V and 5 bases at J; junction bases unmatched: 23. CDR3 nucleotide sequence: TGCGCCAGCAGCCGAGGACTACCAAAGACCAGCGGGGGGGCTAGGAACGAGCAGTACTTC. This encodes CASSRGLPKTSGGARNEQYF.

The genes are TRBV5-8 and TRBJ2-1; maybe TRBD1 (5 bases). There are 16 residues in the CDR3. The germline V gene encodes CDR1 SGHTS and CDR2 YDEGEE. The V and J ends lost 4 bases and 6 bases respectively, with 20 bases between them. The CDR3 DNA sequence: TGTGCCAGCAGCCAAGACAGACCAACCTTGGGCAATGAGCAGTTCTTC. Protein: CASSQDRPTLGNEQFF.

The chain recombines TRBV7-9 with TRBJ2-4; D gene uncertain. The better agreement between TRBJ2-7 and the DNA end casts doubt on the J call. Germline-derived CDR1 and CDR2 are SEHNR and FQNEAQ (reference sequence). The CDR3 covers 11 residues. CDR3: CASSREYEQYF. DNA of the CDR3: TGTGCCAGCAGCCGTGAATACGAGCAGTACTTC.

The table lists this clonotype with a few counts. CDR3 DNA sequence: TGCGCCAGCAGCCAAGATTTGAAGGAAAAACTGTTTTTT. Translated, it gives CASSQDLKEKLFF. The V call is TRBV4-3, the J call TRBJ1-4, with D hard to call. This CDR3 has 13 residues. Per the germline V gene, CDR1 is LGHNA and CDR2 is YSLEER. V was trimmed by 0 bases and J by 8 bases, leaving 7 bases between them.

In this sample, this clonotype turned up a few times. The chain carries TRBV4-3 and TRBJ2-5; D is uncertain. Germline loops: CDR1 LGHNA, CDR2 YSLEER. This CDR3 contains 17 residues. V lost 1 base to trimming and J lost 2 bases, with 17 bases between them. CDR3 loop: CASSQGWADNLQETQYF. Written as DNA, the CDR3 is TGCGCCAGCAGCCAAGGATGGGCAGACAACTTACAAGAGACCCAGTACTTC.

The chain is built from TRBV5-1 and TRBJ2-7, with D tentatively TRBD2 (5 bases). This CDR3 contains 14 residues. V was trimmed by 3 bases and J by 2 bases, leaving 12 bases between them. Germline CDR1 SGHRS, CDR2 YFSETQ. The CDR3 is CASSSPGNPYEQYF. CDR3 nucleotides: TGCGCCAGCAGCTCCCCGGGAAATCCCTACGAGCAGTACTTC.